This TCR beta chain was captured by sequencing in a study of shared clonotypes between healthy human individuals. Notes on the study in general: Roughly 5% of naive CD4 clonotypes were common to four donors.

Remarks on this clone: Antigen: not known.

V dropped 7 bases and J dropped 9; count of bases not matched to a gene: 13. This CDR3 is built from 15 residues. Germline CDR1 reads MNHNY; CDR2 reads SVGAGI (reference sequence). Those who donated, Caucasian adults without exception, all lived in Nashville, Tennessee. TCRdb keeps only in-frame clones here, not all; method: immunoSEQ multiplex PCR. This table holds 2 million to 2.5 million clones, roughly 95% found once. This receptor was obtained from a man aged 18 to 29 in good health. This rearrangement joins TRBV6-6 to TRBJ2-1, with 9 bases fitting TRBD2. Source material: naive CD4+ T cells sorted from blood. Subset defined: CD45RA+ positively selected. CDR3 loop: CASTYLAGVGGEQFF. Written as DNA, the CDR3 is TGTGCCAGCACCTACTTAGCGGGGGTAGGGGGTGAGCAGTTCTTC.